Presented here are 4 T cell receptor beta chains from one specimen sequenced in a study of shared T cell receptors in the human thymus. The protocol was immunoSEQ multiplex PCR, while the TCRdb copy is restricted to in-frame clones and leaves out a portion. The sample contains hundreds of thousands of clones, more than 75% of which appear only once. These data are also associated with another study on human thymus T cells.

The material sequenced was thymocytes. These receptors were obtained from a boy under two years old with a congenital heart defect.

The V and J genes are TRBV28 and TRBJ2-1; a weak D match, TRBD2 (6 bases). The CDR3 has 13 residues. V lost 2 bases, J lost 7 bases, and 9 bases lay in between. Germline V gives CDR1 MDHEN, CDR2 SYDVKM. This chain's CDR3 is CASSLVGGNEQFF. The CDR3 nucleotides are TGTGCCAGCAGTTTAGTGGGGGGTAATGAGCAGTTCTTC.

V and J are TRBV25-1 and TRBJ1-2; D is possibly TRBD1 (6 bases). V dropped 5 bases and J dropped 6 bases, with 16 bases sitting between them. This CDR3 region has 14 residues. Looked up from germline, CDR1 is MGHDK and CDR2 is SYGVNS. CDR3 loop: CASSPRTEGHGYTF. Written as DNA, the CDR3 is TGTGCCAGCAGTCCCAGGACAGAGGGGCATGGCTACACCTTC.

The gene calls are TRBV6-5 and TRBJ1-1; perhaps TRBD1 as D (5 bases). Germline CDR1 MNHEY, CDR2 SVGAGI. The CDR3 extends over 15 amino acids. The ends were cut back, 5 bases at V and 1 base at J, with 14 bases in the middle. CDR3 DNA sequence: TGTGCCAGCAGTCCCAGCAGTACAGGGAACACTGAAGCTTTCTTT. Its translation is CASSPSSTGNTEAFF.

The table lists this clone with a count of one. The chain joins TRBV28 to TRBJ2-5, with 7 bases fitting TRBD1. Germline lookup yields CDR1 MDHEN and CDR2 SYDVKM. The junction had 5 bases not matched to a gene; V was cut back by 5 bases and J by 2 bases. This CDR3 has 14 residues. The CDR3 here is CASSMTGIQETQYF. The CDR3 DNA reads as TGTGCCAGCAGTATGACAGGGATACAAGAGACCCAGTACTTC.